The 6 T cell receptor beta chains presented below share a single source sample, sequenced in a study of beta chain features in type 1 diabetes. TCRB transcripts that were expressed got sequenced, as all of the isolated RNA had been reverse transcribed. Using immunoSEQ multiplex PCR, the repertoire was profiled, and TCRdb retains in-frame clones only, with some absent. The sample carries about 360,000 clones, around an eighth recorded once. Specimen: naive CD4+ T cells from blood. These receptors came from a man aged 18 to 30 in good health.

This clone occurred a few times. The same CDR3 is also encoded by other DNA sequences in this sample. V is TRBV30 and J is TRBJ2-5, with D hard to call. Germline V CDR1 and CDR2: GTSNPN, SVGIG (reference sequence). Trimming stripped 3 bases from V and 4 bases from J, with 6 bases between. This CDR3 region has 11 residues. In DNA, the CDR3 is TGTGCCTGGAGCCTCGGAGAGACCCAGTACTTC. The encoded protein is CAWSLGETQYF.

This clone was seen only a few times. The J gene is TRBJ2-6, the V gene TRBV19; perhaps TRBD1 as D (6 bases). The V and J ends lost 6 bases and 4 bases respectively, with 10 bases between them. The CDR3 is 14 residues long. CDR1 is LNHDA, CDR2 SQIVND, per germline (reference sequence). CDR3 DNA sequence: TGTGCCAGTAGAATGGGGGCCGGGGCCAACGTCCTGACTTTC. The encoded protein is CASRMGAGANVLTF.

This clone showed up just a few times. CDR3 coding DNA: TGCAGCGTTGAGGAGGGCGTCGCAGGGCCACCCTACGAGCAGTACTTC. Residues: CSVEEGVAGPPYEQYF. The chain combines TRBV29-1 with TRBJ2-7, with D possibly being TRBD2 (6 bases). V was cut by 3 bases and J by 2 bases, with 20 bases left in between. The germline gives CDR1 SQVTM, CDR2 ANQGSEA. The CDR3 extends over 16 amino acids.

This clone came up many times. Without the conserved terminal phenylalanine or tryptophan, this CDR3 likely stems from a read error. Because the CDR3's place on the DNA is in doubt, the DNA is left out and the CDR3 is given as listed by TCRdb. This chain connects TRBV5-4 to TRBJ1-4. Germline lookup yields CDR1 SGHNT and CDR2 YYREEE (reference sequence). Inclusive of both ends, the CDR3 amounts to 9 amino acids. CDR3 loop: CASSPIEKL.

This clone was seen only a few times. Other DNA sequences from this sample encode an identical CDR3 as well. The gene calls are TRBV7-2 and TRBJ2-3; D uncertain. The CDR3 loop spans 12 amino acids. V was shortened by 4 bases and J by 2 bases, with 4 bases between the two germline ends. In germline, CDR1 is SGHTA, CDR2 FQGNSA. CDR3 residues: CASSYYTDTQYF. CDR3 coding DNA: TGTGCCAGCAGCTACTACACAGATACGCAGTATTTT.

This clone appeared a few times. The chain uses TRBV7-9 and TRBJ1-4; TRBD1 matches at 8 bases. Germline lookup yields CDR1 SEHNR and CDR2 FQNEAQ (reference sequence). The V segment lost 4 bases and the J segment 8 bases; nucleotides outside the gene matches: 6. CDR3 length: 14 residues. The CDR3 region is CASSWTGLEEKLFF. Written as DNA, the CDR3 is TGTGCCAGCAGCTGGACAGGGCTGGAAGAAAAACTGTTTTTT.